These T cell receptor beta chains were read from a single sample in a study of CD8 T cells in Susac syndrome. TCRdb reanalysed the immunoSEQ multiplex PCR reads using MiXCR and keeps one entry per CDR3 protein. The sample has fewer than 300,000 distinct CDR3 sequences, 80% to 90% seen once. The material sequenced was CD8+ T cells from PBMCs. The receptor set was obtained from a human donor with multiple sclerosis. Each CDR3 is given with its conserved first and last residue. D genes are given only for firm matches. Size is stated for part of the rows, as once, few or many counts, or as a class when the clone is expanded.

>TRBJ2-1|.|16|TRBV2|TRBD2
CASSPSSSGIYNEQFF
TGTGCCAGCAGTCCGAGTAGTAGCGGGATTTACAATGAGCAGTTCTTC
>TRBJ2-1|.|12|TRBV2|.
CAFPRSRGEQFF
TGTGCCTTCCCCCGGTCCCGGGGTGAGCAGTTCTTC
>TRBJ1-1|.|17|TRBV15|.
CATSRGRAGVGYTEAFF
TGTGCCACCAGCAGAGGGCGGGCAGGGGTAGGTTACACTGAAGCTTTCTTT
>TRBJ2-5|.|13|TRBV24-1|.
CATSSLSRETQYF
TGTGCCACCAGTAGTCTATCTCGGGAGACCCAGTACTTC
>TRBJ2-2|.|12|TRBV5-1|.
CASPLDSGELFF
TGCGCCAGTCCCCTTGATTCCGGGGAGCTGTTTTTT
>TRBJ2-7|.|12|TRBV29-1|.
CSVEGGRYEQYF
TGCAGCGTTGAAGGAGGAAGGTACGAGCAGTACTTC
>TRBJ1-5|once|15|TRBV20-1|.
CSASDKRGADQPQHF
TGCAGTGCTAGCGATAAGAGAGGGGCGGATCAGCCCCAGCATTTT
>TRBJ2-3|few|15|TRBV7-8|.
CASSLAWGSADTQYF
TGTGCCAGCAGCTTAGCCTGGGGCAGCGCAGATACGCAGTATTTT
>TRBJ2-1|few|12|TRBV5-4|.
CASSLDQNEQFF
TGTGCCAGCAGCTTGGACCAAAATGAGCAGTTCTTC
>TRBJ2-7|.|14|TRBV19|TRBD1
CASSMGTGSYEQYF
TGTGCCAGTAGTATGGGGACAGGTTCCTACGAGCAGTACTTC
>TRBJ1-6|.|14|TRBV28|.
CASRTDQGNSPLHF
TGTGCCAGCAGAACGGACCAAGGGAATTCACCCCTCCACTTT
>TRBJ2-7|.|15|TRBV6-5|.
CASSYSAGLGYEQYF
TGTGCCAGCAGTTACTCTGCAGGGTTGGGCTACGAGCAGTACTTC
>TRBJ2-4|.|16|TRBV6-5|.
CASSYGSGEAKNIQYF
TGTGCCAGCAGTTATGGTTCTGGGGAGGCCAAAAACATTCAGTACTTC
>TRBJ2-1|.|16|TRBV9|TRBD2
CVSSATSGSSYNEQFF
TGTGTCAGCAGCGCCACTAGCGGGAGCTCCTACAATGAGCAGTTCTTC
>TRBJ1-5|.|20|TRBV12-3/TRBV12-4|TRBD1
CASSLYSTPWTGQSNQPQHF
TGTGCCAGCAGTTTATATTCCACCCCTTGGACAGGACAGAGCAATCAGCCCCAGCATTTT
>TRBJ2-5|.|17|TRBV7-9|.
CASSFLELEVLAETQYF
TGTGCCAGCAGCTTTCTCGAACTAGAGGTTTTGGCAGAGACCCAGTACTTC
>TRBJ2-2|.|19|TRBV12-3/TRBV12-4|.
CASSLGQAIGGTSTGELFF
TGTGCCAGCAGTTTAGGTCAGGCAATTGGCGGGACTTCCACCGGGGAGCTGTTTTTT
>TRBJ2-1|.|15|TRBV24-1|.
CATGNRDSPYNEQFF
TGTGCCACCGGCAACCGGGACTCCCCATACAATGAGCAGTTCTTC
>TRBJ2-3|.|17|TRBV28|TRBD2
CASSFGLAGEASDTQYF
TGTGCCAGCAGTTTTGGACTTGCGGGAGAAGCTTCCGATACGCAGTATTTT
>TRBJ1-1|once|11|TRBV20-1|.
CSAKTGIEAFF
TGCAGTGCCAAAACAGGGATTGAAGCTTTCTTT
>TRBJ2-6|.|13|TRBV9|.
CASGGSGANVLTF
TGTGCCTCTGGGGGCAGCGGGGCCAACGTCCTGACTTTC
>TRBJ2-1|.|15|TRBV27|.
CASSLFPVSRNEQFF
TGTGCCAGCAGTTTATTTCCGGTATCCCGAAATGAGCAGTTCTTC
>TRBJ2-2|.|15|TRBV6-5|.
CASSYSVGVAGELFF
TGTGCCAGCAGTTACTCCGTCGGGGTTGCCGGGGAGCTGTTTTTT
>TRBJ2-1|.|18|TRBV9|.
CASSSHPGAGVKYNEQFF
TGTGCCAGCAGCTCCCACCCTGGGGCTGGGGTCAAGTACAATGAGCAGTTCTTC
>TRBJ1-1|.|12|TRBV12-5|.
CASGLDFTEAFF
TGTGCTAGTGGTTTGGATTTCACTGAAGCTTTCTTT
>TRBJ1-1|few|13|TRBV12-3/TRBV12-4|.
CASSFTGNTEAFF
TGTGCCAGCAGTTTTACAGGGAACACTGAAGCTTTCTTT
>TRBJ1-2|.|16|TRBV7-9|TRBD1
CASSLSGQAISYGYTF
TGTGCCAGCAGCTTATCGGGACAGGCCATTAGCTATGGCTACACCTTC
>TRBJ2-1|once|12|TRBV5-4|TRBD2
CASSLGLADQFF
TGTGCCAGCAGCTTGGGACTAGCGGATCAGTTCTTC
>TRBJ1-5|.|14|TRBV27|.
CASSLGQSNQPQHF
TGTGCCAGCAGTTTAGGACAGTCCAATCAGCCCCAGCATTTT
>TRBJ1-5|.|14|TRBV28|.
CASSFFAQNQPQHF
TGTGCCAGCAGTTTCTTCGCACAGAATCAGCCCCAGCATTTT
>TRBJ2-4|.|15|TRBV27|.
CASSLSAGELNIQYF
TGTGCCAGCAGTTTATCAGCAGGGGAATTAAACATTCAGTACTTC
>TRBJ1-4|.|15|TRBV9|.
CASSADGPFNEKLFF
TGTGCCAGCAGCGCAGACGGACCCTTTAATGAAAAACTGTTTTTT
>TRBJ2-7|.|15|TRBV5-1|.
CASTLGWSVAYEQYF
TGCGCCAGCACCCTGGGGTGGAGTGTGGCCTACGAGCAGTACTTC
>TRBJ2-7|.|16|TRBV27|TRBD2
CASKRGGGRTAYEQYF
TGTGCCAGCAAGCGCGGGGGGGGCAGGACTGCCTACGAGCAGTACTTC
>TRBJ2-7|few|15|TRBV11-2|.
CASSLGAGRPYEQYF
TGTGCCAGCAGCTTAGGGGCAGGGCGCCCCTACGAGCAGTACTTC
>TRBJ2-2|.|11|TRBV30|.
CAGILPGELFF
TGTGCCGGGATTTTGCCCGGGGAGCTGTTTTTT
>TRBJ2-7|.|16|TRBV11-2|.
CASSFRGGGESYEQYF
TGTGCCAGCAGCTTCAGGGGGGGTGGCGAATCCTACGAGCAGTACTTC
>TRBJ2-1|.|14|TRBV9|TRBD1
CASSASDRAYEQFF
TGTGCCAGCAGCGCTTCCGACAGGGCATATGAGCAGTTCTTC
>TRBJ2-7|once|12|TRBV20-1|TRBD1
CSLPGQGNEQYF
TGCAGTCTTCCGGGACAGGGGAACGAGCAGTACTTC
>TRBJ2-3|.|17|TRBV24-1|TRBD2
CATSDVAGATGTDTQYF
TGTGCCACCAGTGACGTGGCGGGAGCTACGGGGACAGATACGCAGTATTTT
>TRBJ2-5|few|14|TRBV7-4|.
CASSLGGLPETQYF
TGTGCCAGCAGCTTAGGAGGGCTCCCTGAGACCCAGTACTTC
>TRBJ2-2|.|17|TRBV12-3/TRBV12-4|TRBD2
CASRLPKAGVGLGELFF
TGTGCCAGCAGGTTGCCCAAAGCGGGAGTTGGACTCGGGGAGCTGTTTTTT
>TRBJ2-3|.|14|TRBV9|.
CASSTSSAADTQYF
TGTGCCAGCAGCACCTCTAGCGCGGCAGATACGCAGTATTTT
>TRBJ2-1|.|15|TRBV10-3|.
CAISDASSSYNEQFF
TGTGCCATCAGTGACGCGTCAAGCTCCTACAATGAGCAGTTCTTC
>TRBJ2-7|.|14|TRBV29-1|TRBD1
CSVDRTGGSYEQYF
TGCAGCGTTGACCGGACAGGGGGCTCCTACGAGCAGTACTTC
>TRBJ2-7|.|15|TRBV27|TRBD1
CASRANRGLSYEQYF
TGTGCCAGCAGGGCCAACAGGGGCCTATCCTACGAGCAGTACTTC
>TRBJ1-6|.|16|TRBV2|.
CASSGTGLPYNSPLHF
TGTGCCAGCAGTGGTACAGGACTCCCGTATAATTCACCCCTCCACTTT
>TRBJ1-5|few|16|TRBV19|TRBD1
CASRSGGQGFVQPQHF
TGTGCCAGTAGGAGTGGGGGACAGGGGTTTGTTCAGCCCCAGCATTTT
>TRBJ1-5|.|14|TRBV11-2|.
CASSSNNRNQPQHF
TGTGCCAGCAGCTCCAATAATCGCAATCAGCCCCAGCATTTT
>TRBJ1-2|.|13|TRBV12-3/TRBV12-4|.
CASSLLIGDGYTF
TGTGCCAGCAGTTTACTGATTGGGGATGGCTACACCTTC
>TRBJ2-5|.|16|TRBV20-1|TRBD1
CSANPYDREQREAQYF
TGCAGTGCCAACCCGTATGACAGGGAGCAACGAGAGGCCCAGTACTTC